Listed below are T cell receptor beta chains from one sample, sequenced in a study of blood T cell repertoires in COVID-19. Sequenced by immunoSEQ multiplex PCR; TCRdb stores in-frame clones only, minus some. The sample consists of under 300,000 clones, roughly 88% of them appearing once. Sequences were obtained from peripheral blood. These receptors all come from a man aged 25 to 40 who had recovered from COVID-19. Each CDR3 is given with its conserved first and last residue. The D gene is left open where the match is weak. Rows may omit the clone size; those that give it use once, few, many or a size class.

J gene,D gene,clone size,V gene,CDR3 DNA,CDR3 protein
TRBJ2-3,TRBD2,-,TRBV24-1,TGTGCCACCAGTGATTTTCGACTAGCGGGGGCCAGCACAGATACGCAGTATTTT,CATSDFRLAGASTDTQYF
TRBJ1-2,TRBD1,-,TRBV30,TGTGCCTGGAGTGGGACAGGGCTTTATGGCTACACCTTC,CAWSGTGLYGYTF
TRBJ2-7,TRBD1,-,TRBV27,TGTGCCAGCAGTGAGGGGGCGCAGATCAAGCAGTACTTC,CASSEGAQIKQYF
TRBJ2-2,TRBD1,once,TRBV4-2,TGTGCCAGCAGCCCGTCTTCCGGGACAGGGGGAAGTGGGGAGCTGTTTTTT,CASSPSSGTGGSGELFF
TRBJ1-2,TRBD1,-,TRBV5-4,TGTGCCAGCAGCTTAGATCAGGGGGCCATAAACTATGGCTACACCTTC,CASSLDQGAINYGYTF
TRBJ2-3,-,-,TRBV6-6,TGTGCCAGCAGTGGTCAAGGGGCAGATACGCAGTATTTT,CASSGQGADTQYF
TRBJ2-7,-,-,TRBV7-2,TGTGCCAGCAGCCCCCAGACAGGATCCTACGAGCAGTACTTC,CASSPQTGSYEQYF
TRBJ2-7,-,-,TRBV7-6,TGTGCCAGCAGCCTAACGAGGGGACAAACCTACGAGCAGTACTTC,CASSLTRGQTYEQYF
TRBJ1-6,TRBD1,few,TRBV4-1,TGCGCCAGCAGCCGCGGACAGGGGAATATTCTCCTTAATTCACCCCTCCACTTT,CASSRGQGNILLNSPLHF
TRBJ2-3,-,-,TRBV7-9,TGTGCCAGCAGCACTACAGGGTTCACAGATACGCAGTATTTT,CASSTTGFTDTQYF
TRBJ1-2,TRBD1,few,TRBV10-3,TGTGCCACAGGACAGGGTAATGACTACACCTTC,CATGQGNDYTF
TRBJ2-1,-,-,TRBV29-1,TGCAGCGTTGAACGGGGGAGATCCTACAATGAGCAGTTCTTC,CSVERGRSYNEQFF
TRBJ2-7,-,-,TRBV21-1,TGTGCCAGCAGCAAAGTGAGCTTCGGAGGGTACTTC,CASSKVSFGGYF
TRBJ2-7,-,-,TRBV7-8,TGTGCCAGCAGCTTACCGGGGAAAGTGCACTACGAGCAGTACTTC,CASSLPGKVHYEQYF
TRBJ2-5,TRBD2,-,TRBV19,TGTGCCAGTAGTCCCGTGGCTAGCGGGAGAGAAGAGACCCAGTACTTC,CASSPVASGREETQYF
TRBJ2-2,TRBD1,-,TRBV10-3,TGTGCCATCAGTGAACCCCGACAGGGCTACTGGGAGCTGTTTTTT,CAISEPRQGYWELFF
TRBJ2-2,-,-,TRBV29-1,TGCAGCGTTTCCCGAACTAACACCGGGGAGCTGTTTTTT,CSVSRTNTGELFF
TRBJ1-3,-,-,TRBV6-5,TGTGCCAGTGGCACAGGCCTTGGAAACACCATATATTTT,CASGTGLGNTIYF
TRBJ1-2,-,-,TRBV27,TGTGCCAGCAGTTTATCCCCCCGCAGGGGAGATGGCTACACCTTC,CASSLSPRRGDGYTF
TRBJ2-2,TRBD1,once,TRBV6-2/TRBV6-3,TGTGCCAGCAGTTCGGGACAGGGAAGTAGGACCGGGGAGCTGTTTTTT,CASSSGQGSRTGELFF
TRBJ1-2,-,-,TRBV3-1/TRBV3-2,TGTGCCAGCAGCTTTTTGAGACATTCTAACTATGGCTACACCTTC,CASSFLRHSNYGYTF
TRBJ2-7,-,few,TRBV5-6,TGTGCCAGCAGCTCTATCTACCGTTACGAGCAGTACTTC,CASSSIYRYEQYF
TRBJ1-1,-,-,TRBV11-3,TGTGCCAGCAGCTTAAACGCGGGCGCCCGCGGAGCTTTCTTT,CASSLNAGARGAFF
TRBJ1-6,-,-,TRBV25-1,TGTGCCAGCAGTGGTGAGGGCAGCTCCTATAATTCACCCCTCCACTTT,CASSGEGSSYNSPLHF
TRBJ1-2,-,-,TRBV5-1,TGCGCCAGCAGCTTGGAGCGGTTCGGCTATGGCTACACCTTC,CASSLERFGYGYTF
TRBJ1-5,-,-,TRBV6-5,TGTGCCAGCAGTTACGGGGGCGGTAGAAATCAGCCCCAGCATTTT,CASSYGGGRNQPQHF
TRBJ1-1,-,-,TRBV11-2,TGTGCCAGCAGCTTCGACTTAATGAACACTGAAGCTTTCTTT,CASSFDLMNTEAFF
TRBJ1-6,-,-,TRBV5-4,TGTGCCAGCAGCTTGAAGGGCGGGTATAATTCACCCCTCCACTTT,CASSLKGGYNSPLHF
TRBJ1-2,-,once,TRBV7-8,TGTGCCAGCAGCTTATTGGAGGGTTGGGATGGCTACACCTTC,CASSLLEGWDGYTF
TRBJ1-1,-,-,TRBV2,TGTGCCAGTTCAGGGGCCGGGAACACTGAAGCTTTCTTT,CASSGAGNTEAFF
TRBJ2-1,-,-,TRBV5-4,TGTGCCAGCAGCTTGGCGGGGAGCTCCTACAATGAGCAGTTCTTC,CASSLAGSSYNEQFF
TRBJ2-5,TRBD1,once,TRBV10-3,TGTGCCATCAGTGAGTCCCGGGACAGGATAAGTCGCCAAGAGACCCAGTACTTC,CAISESRDRISRQETQYF
TRBJ2-7,-,-,TRBV4-1,TGCGCCAGCAGCCGCCGGGAAAGCTCCTACGAGCAGTACTTC,CASSRRESSYEQYF
TRBJ2-2,-,-,TRBV19,TGTGCCAGTAGCTCCCAGGGATTTCGGACCGGGGAGCTGTTTTTT,CASSSQGFRTGELFF
TRBJ2-7,-,-,TRBV27,TGTGCCAGCAGTTCCCTCACCCGGGAGTACTTC,CASSSLTREYF
TRBJ2-2,-,many,TRBV6-2/TRBV6-3,TGTGCCAGCAGTCTAACTCTGAACACCGGGGAGCTGTTTTTT,CASSLTLNTGELFF
TRBJ2-5,-,-,TRBV7-8,TGTGCCAGCAGCTTATCCCCGCAGGTACGGGAGACCCAGTACTTC,CASSLSPQVRETQYF
TRBJ2-2,TRBD1,-,TRBV5-1,TGCGCCACAGGGGGCGCCATTGACACCGGGGAGCTGTTTTTT,CATGGAIDTGELFF
TRBJ1-3,TRBD1,-,TRBV5-1,TGCGCCAGCAGCGCTGACAGGGTTGGCGGAAACACCATATATTTT,CASSADRVGGNTIYF
TRBJ2-2,-,many,TRBV6-4,TGTGCCAGCAGTGACTCCCCTCAGGGCGGGGAGCTGTTTTTT,CASSDSPQGGELFF
TRBJ1-1,-,-,TRBV5-1,TGCGCCAGCCAACAGGGAAGCGCTGAAGCTTTCTTT,CASQQGSAEAFF
TRBJ2-5,-,-,TRBV18,TGTGCCAGCTCACCGGACTTGCAAGAGACCCAGTACTTC,CASSPDLQETQYF
TRBJ1-5,-,once,TRBV19,TGTGCCAGTACCATGCTAGGGGCTGAAAATCAGCCCCAGCATTTT,CASTMLGAENQPQHF
TRBJ1-2,-,-,TRBV19,TGTGCCAGTAGTCTACAGGGATGGGGCTACACCTTC,CASSLQGWGYTF
TRBJ1-2,-,-,TRBV18,TGTGCCAGCTCTAAGGACAGACTCTATGGCTACACCTTC,CASSKDRLYGYTF
TRBJ2-6,-,-,TRBV9,TGTGCCAGCAGCGTAAAAGCCCCGTCCTCTGGGGCCAACGTCCTGACTTTC,CASSVKAPSSGANVLTF
TRBJ2-4,-,-,TRBV3-1/TRBV3-2,TGTGCCAGCGGGGACTCTGTAGCCAAAAACATTCAGTACTTC,CASGDSVAKNIQYF
TRBJ1-1,-,once,TRBV18,TGTGCCAGCTCACCACCCGAGGGGAACACTGAAGCTTTCTTT,CASSPPEGNTEAFF
TRBJ1-3,-,-,TRBV2,TGTGCCACTAAATCGGGGTCTGGAAACACCATATATTTT,CATKSGSGNTIYF
TRBJ1-2,-,-,TRBV7-6,TGTGCCAGCAGCTTAAAAGTACAGGAACCTAACTATGGCTACACCTTC,CASSLKVQEPNYGYTF
TRBJ2-1,-,few,TRBV24-1,TGTGCCACCAGTGTTGATACGGGTGAGCAGTTCTTC,CATSVDTGEQFF
TRBJ1-4,TRBD1,few,TRBV9,TGTGCCAGCAGCGGGGACAGGGTCGGAAAACTGTTTTTT,CASSGDRVGKLFF